The 22 T cell receptor beta chains below come from one sample, sequenced in a study of blood T cell repertoires in COVID-19. The repertoire was sequenced with immunoSEQ multiplex PCR; TCRdb's copy has only in-frame clones and lacks some. The profile covers 300,000 to 450,000 clones, with about 85% appearing a single time and 3.6% taken by the ten largest. The sample was peripheral blood. All receptors derive from a woman between 18 and 30 years old with acute or convalescent COVID-19.

CDR3 in DNA: TGTGCCAGCAGCTTAGTACAGTATAGCAATCAGCCCCAGCATTTT. It is translated as CASSLVQYSNQPQHF. V is TRBV11-2 and J is TRBJ1-5, with D hard to call. Germline assignment: CDR1 SGHAT and CDR2 FQNNGV. The CDR3 has 15 amino acids. V was pared by 1 base and J by 0 bases, with 7 bases between.

The chain joins TRBV10-2 to TRBJ2-1, with 9 bases matching TRBD2. J lost 9 bases, V lost 3 bases, and 9 bases had no gene match. The CDR3 has 15 amino acids. The germline gives CDR1 WSHSY, CDR2 SAAADI. DNA for the CDR3: TGCGCCAGCAGTGAAGGGATAGCGGGAGTCGGTGAGCAGTTCTTC. Residues: CASSEGIAGVGEQFF.

V gene TRBV2 combines with J gene TRBJ1-3; D call uncertain. The CDR3 is made up of 14 amino acids. In germline, CDR1 is SNHLY, CDR2 FYNNEI. The V end was cut by 7 bases, the J end by 2 bases, with 12 bases between. The CDR3 DNA follows: TGTGCCAGCAAGAGGCAAGGCCCTGGAAACACCATATATTTT. Its protein product is CASKRQGPGNTIYF. Full variable domain (missing parts from reference TRBV2 and TRBJ1-3): EPEVTQTPSHQVTQMGQEVILRCVPISNHLYFYWYRQILGQKVEFLVSFYNNEISEKSEIFDDQFSVERPDGSNFTLKIRSTKLEDSAMYFCASKRQGPGNTIYFGEGSWLTVV.

J is TRBJ1-3 and V is TRBV9; D unclear. The length of the CDR3 is 13 residues. Trimming shortened V by 3 bases and J by 4 bases, and 8 bases separated the two germline ends. Germline V gene data show CDR1 as SGDLS and CDR2 as YYNGEE. This CDR3 is CASSGLQGNTIYF. DNA of the CDR3: TGTGCCAGCAGCGGATTACAGGGAAACACCATATATTTT. Together with reference TRBV9 and TRBJ1-3, the CDR3 gives the full variable domain: DSGVTQTPKHLITATGQRVTLRCSPRSGDLSVYWYQQSLDQGLQFLIQYYNGEERAKGNILERFSAQQFPDLHSELNLSSLELGDSALYFCASSGLQGNTIYFGEGSWLTVV.

The CDR3 coding sequence is TGTGCCAGCAGCCCCCCGTACGACACAGCTAATGAAAAACTGTTTTTT. Protein: CASSPPYDTANEKLFF. This chain connects TRBV9 to TRBJ1-4; D unclear. Between the trimmed V and J ends, which lost 4 bases and 3 bases, there was a span of 16 bases. The germline V gene encodes CDR1 SGDLS and CDR2 YYNGEE. This CDR3 contains 16 residues.

The rearrangement joins TRBV7-3 to TRBJ2-1, with D possibly matching TRBD1 (6 bases). The V end lost 5 bases, the J end lost 2 bases, and 10 bases lay between the germline ends. The CDR3 has 14 amino acids. CDR1 is SGHTA, CDR2 FQGTGA, per germline. The CDR3, as DNA: TGTGCCAGCAGCCCCGGGACAACCTACAATGAGCAGTTCTTC. It codes for CASSPGTTYNEQFF.

The chain uses TRBV24-1 and TRBJ2-1; D remains ambiguous. Between the trimmed V and J ends, which lost 3 bases and 3 bases, there was a span of 11 bases. The CDR3 length is 15 residues. Germline loops: CDR1 KGHDR, CDR2 SFDVKD. The CDR3 here is CATSDGRSGYNEQFF. DNA of the CDR3: TGTGCCACCAGTGATGGTAGGTCAGGCTACAATGAGCAGTTCTTC.

In regard to this clone: This specimen includes other DNA sequences encoding the same CDR3. The chain uses TRBV27 and TRBJ2-7, with D unclear. The CDR3 has 12 residues. V was clipped by 2 bases and J by 1 base, with 3 bases between them. Germline values: CDR1 MNHEY, CDR2 SMNVEV (reference sequence). CDR3 protein: CASSLPSYEQYF. DNA for the CDR3: TGTGCCAGCAGTTTACCATCCTACGAGCAGTACTTC.

This clone was counted between two and nine times. The chain is built from TRBV5-4 and TRBJ2-1, with D tentatively TRBD2 (5 bases). Trimming removed 4 bases at V and 5 bases at J, with 19 bases between. This CDR3 contains 16 residues. Germline CDR1 reads SGHNT; CDR2 reads YYREEE (reference sequence). In DNA, the CDR3 is TGTGCCAGCAGCCCGCGCGTAGCTAGCCTCCACAATGAGCAGTTCTTC. This sequence encodes CASSPRVASLHNEQFF. The complete variable domain, with remaining parts taken from reference TRBV5-4 and TRBJ2-1, reads ETGVTQSPTHLIKTRGQQVTLRCSSQSGHNTVSWYQQALGQGPQFIFQYYREEENGRGNFPPRFSGLQFPNYSSELNVNALELDDSALYLCASSPRVASLHNEQFFGPGTRLTVL.

As concerns this clone: The identical CDR3 is also encoded by other nucleotide sequences in the sample. The chain uses TRBV28 and TRBJ2-7; D not certain. Germline V gene lookup returns CDR1 MDHEN and CDR2 SYDVKM. The CDR3 is 12 residues long. Trimming pared 1 base from V and 3 bases from J, leaving 4 bases between. Here the CDR3 DNA reads TGTGCCAGCAGTTTATCGGGCTACGAGCAGTACTTC. Protein: CASSLSGYEQYF.

In DNA, the CDR3 is TGTGCCAGCAGCTTGGAGGGGTGGAATTCACCCCTCCACTTT. It specifies CASSLEGWNSPLHF. The V gene is TRBV7-3, the J gene TRBJ1-6; perhaps TRBD1 as D (5 bases). The CDR3 sequence is 14 residues long. Trimming removed 3 bases at V and 7 bases at J, with 10 bases between. CDR1 is SGHTA and CDR2 is FQGTGA in the germline V gene.

The chain couples TRBV5-1 to TRBJ2-7; possibly TRBD2 for D (5 bases). Between the trimmed V and J ends, which lost 4 bases and 1 base, there was a span of 15 bases. Germline V CDR1 and CDR2: SGHRS, YFSETQ. The CDR3 spans 15 residues. The CDR3 nucleotides read TGCGCCAGCAGCCGTACTAACCGCGGGTCCTACGAGCAGTACTTC. Amino acid sequence: CASSRTNRGSYEQYF.

The chain has TRBV18 and TRBJ1-2; no firm D call. The germline gives CDR1 KGHSH, CDR2 LQKENI. With 2 bases removed from V and 7 bases from J, the gap between germline ends came to 17 bases. The CDR3 consists of 15 residues. As DNA, the CDR3 is TGTGCCAGCTCACCAACAACGGATCTAGGTCGTGGCTACACCTTC. Amino acids: CASSPTTDLGRGYTF. Looking up the rest from reference TRBV18 and TRBJ1-2 gives the full variable domain: NAGVMQNPRHLVRRRGQEARLRCSPMKGHSHVYWYRQLPEEGLKFMVYLQKENIIDESGMPKERFSAEFPKEGPSILRIQQVVRGDSAAYFCASSPTTDLGRGYTFGSGTRLTVV.

The DNA for the CDR3 is TGTGCCAGTAGTATCACGAGCGGGAGGTACCTCTCCTACAATGAGCAGTTCTTC. Amino acids: CASSITSGRYLSYNEQFF. The chain carries TRBV19 and TRBJ2-1, with 9 bases lining up with TRBD2. The V segment lost 3 bases and the J segment 0 bases; nucleotides outside the gene matches: 9. Germline-derived CDR1 and CDR2 are LNHDA and SQIVND (reference sequence). The CDR3 consists of 18 residues.

This clone has only one observation. CDR3 protein: CASSPWASTDTQYF. In nucleotides, the CDR3 is TGTGCCAGCAGCCCGTGGGCGAGCACAGATACGCAGTATTTT. The rearrangement joins TRBV14 to TRBJ2-3; D uncertain. The V and J ends lost 4 bases and 0 bases respectively, with 8 bases between them. This CDR3 region has 14 residues. Germline V gives CDR1 SGHDN, CDR2 FVKESK.

This chain links TRBV28 with TRBJ2-5; 7 positions agree with TRBD2. Germline V lookup: CDR1 MDHEN, CDR2 SYDVKM. V was clipped by 2 bases and J by 4 bases; unmatched bases: 4. The CDR3 is 14 amino acids. CDR3 protein: CASSLAGDLETQYF. The CDR3 region has the DNA TGTGCCAGCAGTTTAGCGGGGGACTTAGAGACCCAGTACTTC.

The chain links TRBV19 to TRBJ2-7; TRBD1 matches 7 bases. The CDR3 sequence is 14 residues long. Germline CDR1 LNHDA, CDR2 SQIVND (reference sequence). V dropped 3 bases and J dropped 0; count of bases not matched to a gene: 2. CDR3 loop: CASSIRGSSYEQYF. The CDR3 nucleotides are TGTGCCAGTAGTATCAGGGGGTCCTCCTACGAGCAGTACTTC.

The rearrangement joins TRBV6-5 to TRBJ1-5, with 8 bases that match TRBD1. The CDR3 consists of 15 residues. Germline values: CDR1 MNHEY, CDR2 SVGAGI. After removal of 6 bases from V and 3 bases from J, the junction contained 7 bases not matched to a gene. CDR3 residues: CASRLDRVINQPQHF. CDR3 DNA: TGTGCCAGCAGACTGGACAGGGTTATCAATCAGCCCCAGCATTTT.

The chain joins TRBV28 to TRBJ2-1; weak D call: TRBD2 (5 bases). The CDR3 length is 15 residues. The germline CDR1 and CDR2 sequences are MDHEN and SYDVKM. V was pared by 5 bases and J by 0 bases, with 11 bases between. The CDR3 protein is CASSPTTPSYNEQFF. The DNA of the CDR3 is TGTGCCAGCAGTCCGACTACCCCCTCCTACAATGAGCAGTTCTTC. Full variable domain (remainder filled in from reference TRBV28 and TRBJ2-1): DVKVTQSSRYLVKRTGEKVFLECVQDMDHENMFWYRQDPGLGLRLIYFSYDVKMKEKGDIPEGYSVSREKKERFSLILESASTNQTSMYLCASSPTTPSYNEQFFGPGTRLTVL.

The chain couples TRBV20-1 to TRBJ2-3; D is uncertain. From germline, CDR1 is DFQATT and CDR2 SNEGSKA (reference sequence). There are 11 residues in the CDR3. V was cut by 4 bases and J by 2 bases, with 4 bases left in between. CDR3 bases: TGCAGTGCTATTTACACAGATACGCAGTATTTT. It encodes CSAIYTDTQYF.

The chain recombines TRBV6-5 with TRBJ2-1, with TRBD1 matching 9 bases. The junction had 2 bases not matched to a gene; V was cut back by 6 bases and J by 2 bases. CDR1 is MNHEY and CDR2 is SVGAGI in the germline V gene. The CDR3 sequence is 14 residues long. CDR3 in DNA: TGTGCCAGCAGGAGGGACAGGGCCTACAATGAGCAGTTCTTC. It encodes CASRRDRAYNEQFF.

The rearrangement uses TRBV15 and TRBJ2-1, with a tentative D call TRBD2 (6 bases). V lost 5 bases to trimming and J lost 12 bases, with 14 bases between them. This CDR3 contains 12 residues. Germline values: CDR1 LNHNV, CDR2 YYDKDF (reference sequence). The chain's CDR3 is CATSVISGGQFF. As DNA, the CDR3 is TGTGCCACCAGCGTAATCTCCGGGGGGCAGTTCTTC.